The subject of this entry is one T cell receptor beta chain. This sample stems from a study of blood T cell repertoires in COVID-19. Across the study: Acute and convalescent COVID-19 specimens originated in the United States, Italy and Spain. PBMCs, B-cell-depleted T cells, or T cells provided the cDNA or gDNA that made up the material.

The germline V and J ends were trimmed by 4 bases and 4 bases, with 11 bases remaining between them. The germline CDR1 and CDR2 sequences are SGHDT and YYEEEE. The CDR3 totals 13 residues. As handled by the study authors: How many nucleated cells were present was estimated from reference gene primer amplification. Libraries were prepared by immunoSEQ multiplex PCR; TCRdb keeps only in-frame clonotypes and omits some of them. That table is the source of V, J and clone size, and D and trimming were worked out from the DNA. The table includes about 56,000 clones, about 85% detected once. The clonotype comes from a woman of 80 years or more with acute or convalescent COVID-19. Specimen: peripheral blood. The chain combines TRBV5-6 with TRBJ1-2, with a weak D call TRBD1 (5 bases). The CDR3 DNA follows: TGTGCCAGCAGCACAGACAGAGTCTATGGCTACACCTTC. This translates into CASSTDRVYGYTF.